These 18 T cell receptor beta chains came from one sample sequenced in a study of blood T cells in healthy people across ages. For the second PCR, which ran for 7 to 11 cycles, a sample-barcoded 5' primer and a J-beta primer mix were used. TCRdb re-analysed the 5' RACE reads in MiXCR, keeping a single row per CDR3 protein. This sample yields roughly 900,000 distinct CDR3 sequences, of which more than 25% are seen a single time; about 18% belongs to the top ten. Sequencing input: blood. The receptors were sampled from a woman of 80 years or more in good health.

The chain has TRBV6-6 and TRBJ2-1; D not certain. Deletions cut 2 bases from V and 13 bases from J, with 15 bases between. Germline V lookup: CDR1 MNHNY, CDR2 SVGAGI (reference sequence). The CDR3 spans 13 residues. In DNA form, the CDR3 reads TGTGCCAGCAGTTACGGGATTCAAGAGACCCAGTTCTTC. Protein product: CASSYGIQETQFF.

This clonotype was picked up a small number of times. The J gene is TRBJ2-1, the V gene TRBV20-1, with D hard to call. Trimming took off 2 bases at V and 0 bases at J, with 23 bases between the two ends. Germline CDR1 is DFQATT and CDR2 is SNEGSKA (reference sequence). The CDR3 is made up of 19 amino acids. This chain's CDR3 is CSARRRRLAALSSYNEQFF. In nucleotides, the CDR3 is TGCAGTGCTAGACGTCGTAGGTTGGCCGCCCTGAGCTCCTACAATGAGCAGTTCTTC.

A few counts support this clonotype. This may arise from a read error, as a much more abundant clone is one base away. This chain joins TRBV13 and TRBJ2-7; D possibly corresponds to TRBD2 (6 bases). The CDR3 is 14 residues long. The V end lost 5 bases, the J end lost 3 bases, and 14 bases lay between the germline ends. CDR1 PRHDT and CDR2 FYEKMQ come from the germline V gene (reference sequence). This CDR3 is CASSTLIGGYEQYF. The CDR3 DNA is TGTGCCAGCAGCACGCTCATCGGGGGCTACGAGCAGTACTTC.

This clonotype was picked up many times. This rearrangement joins TRBV4-3 to TRBJ2-5, with TRBD1 matching over 10 bases. Germline V lookup: CDR1 LGHNA, CDR2 YSLEER. The CDR3 has 18 amino acids. Trimming removed 0 bases from V and 2 bases from J; junction bases left unmatched: 9. CDR3 residues: CASSQEWLRGQGQETQYF. The DNA of the CDR3 is TGCGCCAGCAGCCAAGAGTGGCTTAGGGGACAGGGGCAAGAGACCCAGTACTTC.

V is TRBV14 and J is TRBJ2-7; D uncertain. CDR1 and CDR2 from the germline V gene are SGHDN and FVKESK. This CDR3 is built from 13 residues. Trimming removed 0 bases at V and 3 bases at J, with 6 bases between. The DNA for the CDR3 is TGTGCCAGCAGCCAAGATGCGGACTACGAGCAGTACTTC. Its translation: CASSQDADYEQYF. The full variable domain, its missing parts supplied by reference TRBV14 and TRBJ2-7, is EAGVTQFPSHSVIEKGQTVTLRCDPISGHDNLYWYRRVMGKEIKFLLHFVKESKQDESGMPNNRFLAERTGGTYSTLKVQPAELEDSGVYFCASSQDADYEQYFGPGTRLTVT.

This CDR3 reads CASSLRQGVQTEAFF. The CDR3 DNA follows: TGTGCCAGCAGTTTAAGGCAGGGGGTTCAAACGGAAGCTTTCTTT. This chain connects TRBV12-3 or TRBV12-4 to TRBJ1-1, with 7 bases fitting TRBD1. V dropped 2 bases and J dropped 8; count of bases not matched to a gene: 11. The CDR3 is 15 amino acids.

As regards this clonotype: A much bigger clone sits one base away, suggesting this may be a read error. This rearrangement joins TRBV12-3 or TRBV12-4 to TRBJ1-2, with 8 bases identical to TRBD1. CDR3 length: 13 amino acids. Trimming at V came to 2 bases and at J to 10 bases, leaving 6 bases not matched to a gene. CDR3 sequence reads: CASSLRDRSDYTF. CDR3 coding DNA: TGTGCCAGCAGTTTAAGGGACAGGAGTGACTACACCTTC.

The chain combines TRBV25-1 with TRBJ2-3; 11 nucleotides agree with TRBD2. Germline V gene lookup returns CDR1 MGHDK and CDR2 SYGVNS. The CDR3 loop spans 16 amino acids. The J segment lost 3 bases and the V segment lost 5 bases, leaving 7 bases of the junction unmatched. The CDR3 reads CASSILAGGKTDTQYF. CDR3 nucleotide sequence: TGTGCCAGCAGTATCCTAGCGGGGGGAAAAACAGATACGCAGTATTTT.

The sample holds many counts of this clonotype. The gene calls are TRBV20-1 and TRBJ2-7; D tentatively reads TRBD1 or TRBD2 (6 bases each). The CDR3 spans 16 residues. Germline CDR1 DFQATT, CDR2 SNEGSKA (reference sequence). V was trimmed by 0 bases and J by 3 bases, leaving 18 bases between them. Here the CDR3 DNA reads TGCAGTGCTAGAGATCAAGGTAGGGGGAGGAACTACGAGCAGTACTTC. Its translation is CSARDQGRGRNYEQYF.

This clonotype was seen just once. This chain joins TRBV29-1 and TRBJ2-7, with D possibly being TRBD1 (6 bases). Trimming removed 7 bases from V and 2 bases from J, with 12 bases in between. Germline V gene lookup returns CDR1 SQVTM and CDR2 ANQGSEA. This CDR3 has 12 amino acids. The chain's CDR3 is CSAGQVAYEQYF. The CDR3 DNA reads TGCAGCGCGGGACAAGTAGCCTACGAGCAGTACTTC.

This clonotype showed up many times. The chain uses TRBV20-1 and TRBJ2-5; D remains unclear. Trimming took off 2 bases at V and 4 bases at J, with 8 bases between the two ends. Germline V gives CDR1 DFQATT, CDR2 SNEGSKA (reference sequence). The CDR3 contains 12 residues. The CDR3 DNA sequence: TGCAGTGCTAGATACTCCCCAGAGACCCAGTACTTC. Translating gives CSARYSPETQYF.

CDR3 amino acids: CASSQAPDRRRSYEQYF. CDR3 DNA sequence: TGTGCCAGCAGCCAAGCTCCAGACAGGAGGAGGTCCTACGAGCAGTACTTC. The rearrangement joins TRBV14 to TRBJ2-7; TRBD1 is a possible D gene (6 bases). Germline CDR1 reads SGHDN; CDR2 reads FVKESK. Trimming pared 1 base from V and 1 base from J, leaving 17 bases between. The CDR3 is made up of 17 amino acids.

Only a few counts were recorded for this clonotype. The chain is built from TRBV20-1 and TRBJ1-4; no clear D gene. The CDR3 covers 11 residues. The ends were cut back, 6 bases at V and 8 bases at J, with 10 bases in the middle. Germline loops: CDR1 DFQATT, CDR2 SNEGSKA (reference sequence). CDR3 region: CSALDGEKLFF. CDR3 nucleotides: TGCAGTGCACTTGACGGCGAAAAACTGTTTTTT.

A word on this clonotype: This may stem from a read error, because a much larger clone lies one nucleotide away. The J gene is TRBJ2-1, the V gene TRBV7-6, with 12 positions matching TRBD2. The trim removed 5 bases at V and 9 bases at J, leaving 11 bases unmatched. CDR3 length: 16 residues. CDR1 is SGHVS and CDR2 is FNYEAQ in the germline V gene. CDR3 residues: CASSAQLAGGGGEQFF. The CDR3, as DNA: TGTGCCAGCAGCGCGCAACTAGCGGGGGGCGGCGGTGAGCAGTTCTTC.

This clonotype occurred a few times. CDR3 sequence reads: CASWGMRDLPYEQYF. CDR3 nucleotide sequence: TGTGCCAGCTGGGGAATGCGGGATTTACCCTACGAGCAGTACTTC. This sequence joins TRBV27 and TRBJ2-7, with D maybe TRBD2 (6 bases). Germline CDR1 reads MNHEY; CDR2 reads SMNVEV (reference sequence). This CDR3 comprises 15 residues. Trimming took 8 bases from V and 2 from J, leaving 19 bases between them.

Details on this clonotype: A much more abundant neighbour one base away suggests this may be a read error. This chain joins TRBV2 and TRBJ2-7; D is possibly TRBD1 or TRBD2 (6 bases each). The J call may be incorrect, as the DNA end agrees better with TRBJ2-5. Germline V gene lookup returns CDR1 SNHLY and CDR2 FYNNEI. There are 15 residues in the CDR3. CDR3 DNA: TGTGCCAGCAGTGAAGGCCGGAGGGGGGTAAGGACCCAGTACTTC. Translation: CASSEGRRGVRTQYF.

In the case of this clonotype: Possible read error: a much larger clone is one base away. The chain is built from TRBV20-1 and TRBJ2-7; TRBD2 agrees at 15 bases. This CDR3 comprises 15 residues. CDR1 and CDR2 from the germline V gene are DFQATT and SNEGSKA (reference sequence). J was trimmed by 7 bases and V by 5 bases; bases with no gene match: 9. CDR3 amino acids: CSAFGLAGGLDEQYF. CDR3 nucleotide sequence: TGCAGTGCTTTCGGACTAGCGGGGGGGCTTGATGAGCAGTACTTC.

The genes are TRBV27 and TRBJ1-5, with D tentatively TRBD1 (5 bases). The V end was cut by 4 bases, the J end by 7 bases, with 14 bases between. This CDR3 has 14 residues. Germline CDR1 reads MNHEY; CDR2 reads SMNVEV (reference sequence). DNA for the CDR3: TGTGCCAGCAGTTCCGGGGGACGAGGACAGCCCCAGCATTTT. As protein: CASSSGGRGQPQHF.